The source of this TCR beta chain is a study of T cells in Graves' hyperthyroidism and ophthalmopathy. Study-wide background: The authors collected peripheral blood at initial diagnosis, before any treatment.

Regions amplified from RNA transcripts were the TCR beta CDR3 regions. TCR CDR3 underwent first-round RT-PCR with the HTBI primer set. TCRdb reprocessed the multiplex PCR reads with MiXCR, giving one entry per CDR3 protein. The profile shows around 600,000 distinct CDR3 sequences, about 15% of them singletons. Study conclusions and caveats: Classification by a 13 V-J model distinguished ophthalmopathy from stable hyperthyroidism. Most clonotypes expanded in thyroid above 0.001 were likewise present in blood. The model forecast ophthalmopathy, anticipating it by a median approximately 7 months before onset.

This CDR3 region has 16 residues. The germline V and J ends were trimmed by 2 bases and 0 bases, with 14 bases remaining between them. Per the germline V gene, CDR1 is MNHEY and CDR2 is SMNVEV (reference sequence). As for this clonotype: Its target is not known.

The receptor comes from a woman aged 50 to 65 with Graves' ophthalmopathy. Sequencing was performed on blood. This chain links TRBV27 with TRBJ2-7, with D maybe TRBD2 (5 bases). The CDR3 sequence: CASSLPTSLASYEQYF. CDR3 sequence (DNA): TGTGCCAGCAGTTTACCCACCAGTCTAGCCTCCTACGAGCAGTACTTC.